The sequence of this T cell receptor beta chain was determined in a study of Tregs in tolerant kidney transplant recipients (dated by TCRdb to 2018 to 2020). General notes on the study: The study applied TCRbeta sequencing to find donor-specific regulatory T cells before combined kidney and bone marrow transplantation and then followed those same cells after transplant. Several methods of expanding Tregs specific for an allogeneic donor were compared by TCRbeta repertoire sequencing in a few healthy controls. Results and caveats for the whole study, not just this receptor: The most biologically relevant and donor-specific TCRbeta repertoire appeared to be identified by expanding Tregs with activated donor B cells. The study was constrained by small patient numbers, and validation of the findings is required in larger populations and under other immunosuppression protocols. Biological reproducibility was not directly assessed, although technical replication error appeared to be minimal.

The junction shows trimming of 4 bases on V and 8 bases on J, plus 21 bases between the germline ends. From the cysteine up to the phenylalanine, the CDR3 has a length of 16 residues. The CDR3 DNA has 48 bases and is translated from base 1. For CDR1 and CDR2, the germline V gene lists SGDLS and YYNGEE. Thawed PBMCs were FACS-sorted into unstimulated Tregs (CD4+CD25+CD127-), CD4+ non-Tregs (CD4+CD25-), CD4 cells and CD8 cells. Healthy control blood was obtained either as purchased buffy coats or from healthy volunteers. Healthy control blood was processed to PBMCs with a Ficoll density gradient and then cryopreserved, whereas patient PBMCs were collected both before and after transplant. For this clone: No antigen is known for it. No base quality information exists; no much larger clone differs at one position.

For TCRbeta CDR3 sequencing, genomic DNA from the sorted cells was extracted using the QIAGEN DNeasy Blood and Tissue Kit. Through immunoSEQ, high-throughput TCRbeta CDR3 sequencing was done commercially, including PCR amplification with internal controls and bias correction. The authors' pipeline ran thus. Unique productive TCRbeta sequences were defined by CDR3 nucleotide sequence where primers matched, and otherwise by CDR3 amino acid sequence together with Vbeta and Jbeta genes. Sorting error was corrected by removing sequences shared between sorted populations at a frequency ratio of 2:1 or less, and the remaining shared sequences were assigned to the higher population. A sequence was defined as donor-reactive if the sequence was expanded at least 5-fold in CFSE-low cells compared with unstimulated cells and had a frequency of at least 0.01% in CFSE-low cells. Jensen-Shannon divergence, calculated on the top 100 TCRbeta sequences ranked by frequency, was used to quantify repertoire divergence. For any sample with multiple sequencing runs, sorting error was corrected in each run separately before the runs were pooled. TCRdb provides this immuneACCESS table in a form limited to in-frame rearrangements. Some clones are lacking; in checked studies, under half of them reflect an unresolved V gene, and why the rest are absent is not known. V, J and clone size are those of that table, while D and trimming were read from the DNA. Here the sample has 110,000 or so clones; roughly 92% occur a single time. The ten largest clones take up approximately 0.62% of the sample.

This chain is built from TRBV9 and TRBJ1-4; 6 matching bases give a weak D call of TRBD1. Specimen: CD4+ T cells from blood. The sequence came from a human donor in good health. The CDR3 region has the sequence CASSLKGGQVGEKLFF. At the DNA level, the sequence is TGTGCCAGCAGCCTAAAAGGGGGGCAGGTCGGGGAAAAACTGTTTTTT. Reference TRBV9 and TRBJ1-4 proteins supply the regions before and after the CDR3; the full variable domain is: DSGVTQTPKHLITATGQRVTLRCSPRSGDLSVYWYQQSLDQGLQFLIQYYNGEERAKGNILERFSAQQFPDLHSELNLSSLELGDSALYFCASSLKGGQVGEKLFFGSGTQLSVL.